This TCR beta chain was captured by sequencing in a study of CD8 T cells in ankylosing spondylitis. Whole-study findings and limits: Enrichment of disease-linked clones was reportedly significant in matched ankylosing spondylitis synovial fluid.

Libraries for TCR beta were made by quantitative 5'-RACE with molecular barcodes. TCRdb ran MiXCR on the 5' RACE reads and lists one entry per CDR3 protein. The sample gives about 360,000 distinct CDR3 sequences, about 20% of which show up once; around 13% is in the top ten. A note on this clonotype: Antigen specificity is unknown.

CDR3 length: 19 residues. Germline assignment: CDR1 DFQATT and CDR2 SNEGSKA (reference sequence). Losses at the gene ends were 1 base for V and 2 bases for J; bases not matched to a gene: 17. This chain joins TRBV20-1 and TRBJ2-3; 8 bases fit TRBD2. This receptor was obtained from a male donor with ankylosing spondylitis or in good health (not recorded which). Sample: blood, either unsorted or a sorted T cell fraction (not recorded which). The CDR3 DNA follows: TGCAGTGCTAGAGTGGGGGCGGGGGGCCTTTCCGGAAACACAGATACGCAGTATTTT. Encoded protein: CSARVGAGGLSGNTDTQYF.